This note documents a single T cell receptor beta chain sequence. The data are from a study of blood T cell repertoires in COVID-19. Background on the study: Samples taken during acute and convalescent COVID-19 were collected in the United States, Italy and Spain. The cDNA or gDNA used as material had been derived from T cells, B-cell-depleted T cells, or PBMCs.

The germline gives CDR1 SEHNR, CDR2 FQNEAQ (reference sequence). Deletions cut 7 bases from V and 2 bases from J, with 12 bases between. This CDR3 comprises 14 residues. Original analysis: From reference gene primer amplification, estimates of nucleated cell counts were derived. Clones were read by immunoSEQ multiplex PCR, and TCRdb kept only the in-frame ones, dropping some. Clone size and the V and J calls come from that table; the DNA yielded D and trimming. The data show 100,000 to 150,000 clones, 80% to 90% seen once. Specimen: peripheral blood. This sequence joins TRBV7-9 and TRBJ2-4; D is undetermined. The sequence derives from a man between 45 and 60 years old with active COVID-19. The CDR3 region is CASTGTDTKNIQYF. DNA of the CDR3: TGTGCCAGCACCGGTACAGACACCAAAAACATTCAGTACTTC. Full variable domain (missing parts from reference TRBV7-9 and TRBJ2-4): DTGVSQNPRHKITKRGQNVTFRCDPISEHNRLYWYRQTLGQGPEFLTYFQNEAQLEKSRLLSDRFSAERPKGSFSTLEIQRTEQGDSAMYLCASTGTDTKNIQYFGAGTRLSVL.